A selection of T cell receptor beta chains follows, all from one sample in a study of blood T cell repertoires in COVID-19. Clones were sequenced by immunoSEQ multiplex PCR, and TCRdb holds only the in-frame ones, with some missing. In the table there are some 150,000 clones, 84% of which are singletons. The sample taken for sequencing was peripheral blood. The receptors were gathered from a woman between 50 and 59 years old in a cohort sampled during active or convalescent COVID-19. Both conserved end residues are part of each CDR3. A D gene is named only where the DNA matches it firmly. Size values are once, few and many counts, or a class for expanded clones, and some rows have none.

v_call: TRBV24-1; clone_size: -; d_call: TRBD2; j_call: TRBJ2-1; cdr3_aa: CATSDYYTGTSSSYNEQFF; cdr3_nt: TGTGCCACCAGTGATTATTATACCGGGACTAGCAGCTCCTACAATGAGCAGTTCTTC
v_call: TRBV5-6; clone_size: -; d_call: -; j_call: TRBJ1-6; cdr3_aa: CASSFSGSSYNSPLHF; cdr3_nt: TGTGCCAGCAGCTTTAGCGGGAGCTCCTATAATTCACCCCTCCACTTT
v_call: TRBV25-1; clone_size: -; d_call: -; j_call: TRBJ1-1; cdr3_aa: CASSEVGENTEAFF; cdr3_nt: TGTGCCAGCAGTGAGGTCGGGGAGAACACTGAAGCTTTCTTT
v_call: TRBV2; clone_size: -; d_call: -; j_call: TRBJ2-3; cdr3_aa: CARTGLASTDTQYF; cdr3_nt: TGTGCCAGAACAGGGCTCGCGAGCACAGATACGCAGTATTTT
v_call: TRBV3-1/TRBV3-2; clone_size: -; d_call: -; j_call: TRBJ1-2; cdr3_aa: CASSQDFEGRWVDYGYTF; cdr3_nt: TGTGCCAGCAGCCAAGATTTTGAGGGAAGGTGGGTTGACTATGGCTACACCTTC
v_call: TRBV9; clone_size: -; d_call: TRBD2; j_call: TRBJ2-2; cdr3_aa: CASSGDYYNTGELFF; cdr3_nt: TGTGCCAGCAGCGGGGACTACTACAACACCGGGGAGCTGTTTTTT
v_call: TRBV6-2/TRBV6-3; clone_size: -; d_call: -; j_call: TRBJ2-1; cdr3_aa: CASSPEGGINLEQFF; cdr3_nt: TGTGCCAGCAGCCCAGAGGGGGGGATTAACCTTGAGCAGTTCTTC
v_call: TRBV10-3; clone_size: -; d_call: TRBD1; j_call: TRBJ2-2; cdr3_aa: CAIRDRGVFANTGELFF; cdr3_nt: TGTGCCATCAGAGACAGGGGGGTATTCGCGAACACCGGGGAGCTGTTTTTT
v_call: TRBV19; clone_size: few; d_call: TRBD1; j_call: TRBJ2-3; cdr3_aa: CASSETRQGASTDTQYF; cdr3_nt: TGTGCCAGTAGTGAGACCCGACAGGGGGCCAGCACAGATACGCAGTATTTT
v_call: TRBV3-1/TRBV3-2; clone_size: few; d_call: -; j_call: TRBJ1-6; cdr3_aa: CASSLGGNSPLHF; cdr3_nt: TGTGCCAGCAGCCTAGGCGGGAATTCACCCCTCCACTTT
v_call: TRBV20-1; clone_size: few; d_call: TRBD1; j_call: TRBJ2-3; cdr3_aa: CSASSMTGALTDTQYF; cdr3_nt: TGCAGTGCTAGTAGCATGACAGGGGCTCTCACAGATACGCAGTATTTT
v_call: TRBV7-9; clone_size: -; d_call: -; j_call: TRBJ1-2; cdr3_aa: CASSLAHGDYGYTF; cdr3_nt: TGTGCCAGCAGCTTAGCGCACGGGGACTATGGCTACACCTTC
v_call: TRBV6-2/TRBV6-3; clone_size: -; d_call: -; j_call: TRBJ1-5; cdr3_aa: CASSYQERNNQPQHF; cdr3_nt: TGTGCCAGCAGTTATCAAGAGCGGAACAATCAGCCCCAGCATTTT
v_call: TRBV2; clone_size: -; d_call: -; j_call: TRBJ1-4; cdr3_aa: CASSETSGVGEKLFF; cdr3_nt: TGTGCCAGCAGTGAAACTTCGGGGGTAGGGGAAAAACTGTTTTTT
v_call: TRBV7-9; clone_size: few; d_call: -; j_call: TRBJ1-1; cdr3_aa: CASSWLNTEAFF; cdr3_nt: TGTGCCAGCAGCTGGCTGAACACTGAAGCTTTCTTT
v_call: TRBV5-1; clone_size: once; d_call: -; j_call: TRBJ1-4; cdr3_aa: CASSPGGPTTNEKLFF; cdr3_nt: TGCGCCAGCAGCCCCGGAGGCCCTACAACTAATGAAAAACTGTTTTTT
v_call: TRBV4-1; clone_size: once; d_call: -; j_call: TRBJ1-3; cdr3_aa: CASSQDGTVNSGNTIYF; cdr3_nt: TGCGCCAGCAGCCAAGATGGTACGGTTAACTCTGGAAACACCATATATTTT
v_call: TRBV7-9; clone_size: -; d_call: TRBD1; j_call: TRBJ1-2; cdr3_aa: CASSPDPGQGALGYGYTF; cdr3_nt: TGTGCCAGCAGCCCGGACCCGGGACAGGGGGCGCTTGGCTATGGCTACACCTTC
v_call: TRBV3-1/TRBV3-2; clone_size: -; d_call: -; j_call: TRBJ1-1; cdr3_aa: CASSFQVNTEAFF; cdr3_nt: TGTGCCAGCAGCTTCCAGGTGAACACTGAAGCTTTCTTT
v_call: TRBV23-1; clone_size: -; d_call: -; j_call: TRBJ2-1; cdr3_aa: CASSQCSDGNEQFF; cdr3_nt: TGCGCCAGCAGCCAGTGTAGCGACGGCAATGAGCAGTTCTTC
v_call: TRBV5-6; clone_size: -; d_call: -; j_call: TRBJ1-2; cdr3_aa: CASSLGPGSYTF; cdr3_nt: TGTGCCAGCAGCTTAGGACCGGGGAGCTACACCTTC
v_call: TRBV3-1/TRBV3-2; clone_size: -; d_call: TRBD2; j_call: TRBJ2-5; cdr3_aa: CASSPDGTSGLKTQYF; cdr3_nt: TGTGCCAGCAGCCCGGATGGGACTAGCGGGTTGAAGACCCAGTACTTC
v_call: TRBV5-5; clone_size: once; d_call: -; j_call: TRBJ1-1; cdr3_aa: CASSPRGEYDTEAFF; cdr3_nt: TGTGCCAGCAGTCCCCGGGGGGAGTATGACACTGAAGCTTTCTTT
v_call: TRBV30; clone_size: -; d_call: -; j_call: TRBJ2-7; cdr3_aa: CAWTDGASYEQYF; cdr3_nt: TGTGCCTGGACGGATGGGGCCTCCTACGAGCAGTACTTC
v_call: TRBV24-1; clone_size: -; d_call: TRBD1; j_call: TRBJ2-4; cdr3_aa: CATSDPGTEGAKNIQYF; cdr3_nt: TGTGCCACCAGTGACCCAGGGACAGAGGGGGCCAAAAACATTCAGTACTTC